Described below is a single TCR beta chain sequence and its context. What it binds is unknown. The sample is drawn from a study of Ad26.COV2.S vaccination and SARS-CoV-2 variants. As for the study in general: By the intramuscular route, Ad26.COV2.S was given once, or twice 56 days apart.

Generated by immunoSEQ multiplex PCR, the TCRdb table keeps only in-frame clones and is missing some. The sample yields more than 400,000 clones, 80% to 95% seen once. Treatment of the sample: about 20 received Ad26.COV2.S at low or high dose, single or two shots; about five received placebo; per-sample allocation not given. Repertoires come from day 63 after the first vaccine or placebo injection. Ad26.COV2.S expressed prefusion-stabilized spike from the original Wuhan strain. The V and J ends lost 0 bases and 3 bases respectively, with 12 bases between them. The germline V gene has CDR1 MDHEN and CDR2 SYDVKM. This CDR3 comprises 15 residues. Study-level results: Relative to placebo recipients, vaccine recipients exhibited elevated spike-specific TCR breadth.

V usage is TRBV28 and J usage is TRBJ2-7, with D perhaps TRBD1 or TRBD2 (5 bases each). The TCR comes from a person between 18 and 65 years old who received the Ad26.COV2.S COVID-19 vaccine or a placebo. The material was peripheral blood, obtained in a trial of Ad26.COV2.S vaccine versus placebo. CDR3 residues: CASSLWGDPDYEQYF. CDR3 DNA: TGTGCCAGCAGTTTATGGGGGGACCCGGACTACGAGCAGTACTTC. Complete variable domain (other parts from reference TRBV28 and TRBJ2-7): DVKVTQSSRYLVKRTGEKVFLECVQDMDHENMFWYRQDPGLGLRLIYFSYDVKMKEKGDIPEGYSVSREKKERFSLILESASTNQTSMYLCASSLWGDPDYEQYFGPGTRLTVT.